This TCR beta chain was recovered during a study of T cell clonotyping in hematopoietic cell transplantation. Study-level points and caveats: Broader posttransplant TCR repertoire diversity was predicted by graft donor and pretransplant recipient Inverse Simpson Index values. Cells were unsorted, so CD4 and CD8 contributions were not separated. After transplant, recipient diversity fell while pathologically expanded clonotypes grew through day 180. Few recipient clonotypes overlapped donors; over 97% were de novo at given depth.

This clone was picked up one time. Its antigen is currently unknown. The CDR3 totals 15 residues. Germline CDR1 reads ENHRY; CDR2 reads SYGVKD. Trimming removed 0 bases from V and 0 bases from J, with 6 bases in between. Using immunoSEQ multiplex PCR, the repertoire was profiled, and TCRdb retains in-frame clones only, with some absent. The data contain some 13,000 clones, 80% to 95% of them singletons. The V gene is TRBV10-3, the J gene TRBJ2-1, with D maybe TRBD1 (6 bases). Sequences were obtained from peripheral blood mononuclear cells. The receptor was isolated from a man younger than 45 in good health. Some clones in this sample may be carry-over from other donors' samples. DNA for the CDR3: TGTGCCATCAGTGAGTCGGACAGCTCCTACAATGAGCAGTTCTTC. Translated: CAISESDSSYNEQFF.